At least ten counts were recorded for the clone carrying this T cell receptor (beta chain). As it was prepared, the TCRbeta library received unique molecular identifiers. TCRdb analysed the PCR reads with MiXCR anew, one entry per CDR3 protein. Here the sample spans approximately 240,000 distinct CDR3 sequences, about a tenth being singletons. These data come from a study of T-cell reconstitution after alpha-beta-depleted transplantation in children. Sample: PBMCs from the stem cell graft donor, taken from the stem cell graft. This sequence was found in a human donor who donated a stem cell graft to a child with acute lymphoblastic leukemia.

The CDR3 bases are TGTGCCAGCGCGACAGACCTTTTGGATGAGCAGTTCTTC. It codes for CASATDLLDEQFF. The chain is built from TRBV5-5 and TRBJ2-1; D perhaps matches TRBD1 (5 bases). The CDR3 sequence is 13 residues long. With 7 bases removed from V and 8 bases from J, the gap between germline ends came to 16 bases. CDR1 and CDR2 from the germline V gene are SGHKS and YYEKEE (reference sequence).